One sample yielded the 10 T cell receptor beta chains listed below, sequenced in a study of blood T cell repertoires in COVID-19. Here immunoSEQ multiplex PCR was the method, and the copy in TCRdb shows in-frame clones only, minus some. This sample has roughly 260,000 clones, with roughly 90% found just once. The sample consisted of peripheral blood. The origin of the receptors is a man between 60 and 70 years old who had recovered from COVID-19.

The chain couples TRBV27 to TRBJ1-2; weak D call: TRBD1 (6 bases). Germline CDR1 and CDR2: MNHEY and SMNVEV (reference sequence). Trimming took 2 bases from V and 3 from J, leaving 16 bases between them. CDR3 size: 16 residues. This chain's CDR3 is CASSLRAGGRDYGYTF. The CDR3 DNA follows: TGTGCCAGCAGTTTAAGGGCCGGGGGGCGCGACTATGGCTACACCTTC.

The chain joins TRBV18 to TRBJ2-3; 12 nucleotides align to TRBD2. CDR1 KGHSH and CDR2 LQKENI come from the germline V gene. Trimming cost V 3 bases and J 2 bases; bases outside gene matches: 3. The CDR3 is 16 residues long. The CDR3: CASSPLAGGVTDTQYF. The DNA of the CDR3 is TGTGCCAGCTCACCTCTAGCGGGGGGGGTCACAGATACGCAGTATTTT.

This clone has more than one count but fewer than ten. The genes are TRBV7-9 and TRBJ2-7; no clear D. This CDR3 has 13 amino acids. V lost 0 bases and J 2 bases, leaving 5 bases between the germline ends. CDR1 is SEHNR, CDR2 FQNEAQ, per germline (reference sequence). DNA of the CDR3: TGTGCCAGCAGCTTAGCCGTTGCCTACGAGCAGTACTTC. Translated, it gives CASSLAVAYEQYF.

This clone was observed once. The chain recombines TRBV6-5 with TRBJ1-4; tentatively, D is TRBD1 (5 bases). CDR3 length: 13 residues. The V end lost 5 bases, the J end lost 7 bases, and 11 bases lay between the germline ends. CDR1 MNHEY and CDR2 SVGAGI come from the germline V gene. CDR3 DNA sequence: TGTGCCAGCAGTAAGGGGAGGATTGAAAAACTGTTTTTT. Protein sequence: CASSKGRIEKLFF.

V is TRBV4-2 and J is TRBJ2-7, with a weak D call TRBD1 (6 bases). This CDR3 comprises 15 residues. V shed 4 bases and J shed 3 bases, with 16 bases lying between them. CDR1 and CDR2 (germline): LGHNA, YNFKEQ. Here the CDR3 reads CASSPERGGSYEQYF. CDR3 DNA: TGTGCCAGCAGCCCGGAGCGAGGGGGTAGCTACGAGCAGTACTTC.

This rearrangement joins TRBV10-3 to TRBJ1-2; 7 bases are a match to TRBD1. The V gene end was trimmed by 7 bases and the J gene end by 4 bases; junction bases not matched to a gene: 6. The germline V gene has CDR1 ENHRY and CDR2 SYGVKD. The CDR3 has 13 amino acids. CDR3 residues: CAITEGGPYGYTF. In DNA form, the CDR3 reads TGTGCCATCACTGAAGGGGGCCCCTATGGCTACACCTTC.

The chain joins TRBV6-5 to TRBJ2-7; TRBD1 might be the D (6 bases). There are 13 residues in the CDR3. Trimming took off 5 bases at V and 4 bases at J, with 12 bases between the two ends. Looked up from germline, CDR1 is MNHEY and CDR2 is SVGAGI. The CDR3 region is CASSKNQGYEQYF. DNA for the CDR3: TGTGCCAGCAGTAAAAACCAGGGGTACGAGCAGTACTTC.

This clone came up once. V usage is TRBV10-3 and J usage is TRBJ2-5, with 8 bases identical to TRBD2. V gave up 4 bases and J gave up 0 bases; unmatched junction bases: 4. This CDR3 is 15 amino acids long. The germline CDR1 and CDR2 sequences are ENHRY and SYGVKD. CDR3 amino acids: CAISAGTRDQETQYF. The CDR3 DNA is TGTGCCATCAGTGCCGGGACTAGGGACCAAGAGACCCAGTACTTC.

The chain recombines TRBV11-2 with TRBJ2-5; perhaps TRBD2 as D (5 bases). Trimming took off 5 bases at V and 5 bases at J, with 21 bases between the two ends. Germline CDR1 reads SGHAT; CDR2 reads FQNNGV. This CDR3 spans 16 amino acids. The CDR3 region has the DNA TGTGCCAGCAGCATCTCTCTAGCTCAGGTGCGGGAGACCCAGTACTTC. This sequence encodes CASSISLAQVRETQYF.

V usage is TRBV2 and J usage is TRBJ2-7, with TRBD1 matching over 7 bases. Germline assignment: CDR1 SNHLY and CDR2 FYNNEI. This CDR3 is 15 amino acids long. Germline trimming cut 3 bases from V and 2 bases from J; bases unmatched to any gene: 7. This CDR3 is CASSDLGQPPYEQYF. As DNA, the CDR3 is TGTGCCAGCAGTGACCTGGGACAGCCTCCCTACGAGCAGTACTTC. The full variable domain, its missing parts supplied by reference TRBV2 and TRBJ2-7, is EPEVTQTPSHQVTQMGQEVILRCVPISNHLYFYWYRQILGQKVEFLVSFYNNEISEKSEIFDDQFSVERPDGSNFTLKIRSTKLEDSAMYFCASSDLGQPPYEQYFGPGTRLTVT.